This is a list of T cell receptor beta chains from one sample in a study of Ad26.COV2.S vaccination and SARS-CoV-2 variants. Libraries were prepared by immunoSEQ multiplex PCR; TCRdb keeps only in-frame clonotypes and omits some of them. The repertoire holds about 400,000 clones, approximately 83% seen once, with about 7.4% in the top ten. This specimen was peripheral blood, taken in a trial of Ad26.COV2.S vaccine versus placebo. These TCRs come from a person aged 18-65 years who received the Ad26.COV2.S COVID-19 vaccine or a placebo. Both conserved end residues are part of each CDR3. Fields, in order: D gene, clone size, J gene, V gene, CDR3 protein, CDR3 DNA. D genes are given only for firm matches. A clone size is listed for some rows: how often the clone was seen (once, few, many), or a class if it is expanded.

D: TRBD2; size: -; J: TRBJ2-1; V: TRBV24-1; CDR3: CATSESLGLAGVEQFF; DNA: TGTGCCACCAGTGAATCTTTAGGCCTAGCGGGAGTTGAGCAGTTCTTC
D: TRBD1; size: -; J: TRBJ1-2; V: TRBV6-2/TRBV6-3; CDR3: CASSRDSTWGYTF; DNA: TGTGCCAGCAGCCGGGACAGCACCTGGGGCTACACCTTC
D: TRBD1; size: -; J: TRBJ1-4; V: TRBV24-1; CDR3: CATSDYTGTANEKLFF; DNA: TGTGCCACCAGTGATTACACCGGGACAGCCAATGAAAAACTGTTTTTT
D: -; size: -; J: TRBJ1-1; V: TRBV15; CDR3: CATSVGRATEAFF; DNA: TGTGCCACCAGCGTTGGGAGGGCCACTGAAGCTTTCTTT
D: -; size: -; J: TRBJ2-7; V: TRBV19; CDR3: CASSWGAASPYEQYF; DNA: TGTGCCAGTAGCTGGGGAGCGGCATCCCCCTACGAGCAGTACTTC
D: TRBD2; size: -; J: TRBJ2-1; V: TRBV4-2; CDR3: CASSQGRQRGGRYEQFF; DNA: TGTGCCAGCAGCCAGGGAAGGCAGCGGGGGGGCCGGTATGAGCAGTTCTTC
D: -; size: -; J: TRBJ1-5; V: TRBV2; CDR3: CASSLSFMLNQPQHF; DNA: TGTGCCAGCAGTCTATCTTTCATGCTCAATCAGCCCCAGCATTTT
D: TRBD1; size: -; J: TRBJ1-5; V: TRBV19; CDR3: CASSIETKGANQPQHF; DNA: TGTGCCAGTAGTATAGAGACGAAGGGGGCGAATCAGCCCCAGCATTTT
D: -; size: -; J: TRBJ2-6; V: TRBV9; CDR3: CASSPPGTFSPGANVLTF; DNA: TGTGCCAGCAGCCCCCCCGGGACATTTTCGCCTGGGGCCAACGTCCTGACTTTC
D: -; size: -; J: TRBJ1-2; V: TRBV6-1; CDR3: CASSENSPRPRQNYGYTF; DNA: TGTGCCAGCAGTGAAAATTCACCCCGGCCCCGACAGAACTATGGCTACACCTTC
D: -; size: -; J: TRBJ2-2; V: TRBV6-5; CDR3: CASSYLEWGHTGELFF; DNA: TGTGCCAGCAGTTACCTGGAATGGGGTCACACCGGGGAGCTGTTTTTT
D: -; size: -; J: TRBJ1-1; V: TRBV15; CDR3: CATSGGRVGTEAFF; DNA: TGTGCCACCAGTGGGGGCAGGGTGGGCACTGAAGCTTTCTTT
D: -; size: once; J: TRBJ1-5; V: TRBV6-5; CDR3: CASMKGAYSNQPQHF; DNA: TGTGCCAGCATGAAGGGAGCCTATAGCAATCAGCCCCAGCATTTT
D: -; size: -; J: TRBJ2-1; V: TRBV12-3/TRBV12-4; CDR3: CASSLRIYNEQFF; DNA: TGTGCCAGCAGTTTAAGGATCTACAATGAGCAGTTCTTC
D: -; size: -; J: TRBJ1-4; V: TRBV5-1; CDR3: CASRPGPQGEKLFF; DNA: TGCGCCAGCCGCCCCGGGCCTCAGGGCGAAAAACTGTTTTTT
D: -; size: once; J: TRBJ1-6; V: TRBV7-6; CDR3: CASSLDVGGQYNSPLHF; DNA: TGTGCCAGCAGCTTAGATGTAGGGGGGCAATATAATTCACCCCTCCACTTT
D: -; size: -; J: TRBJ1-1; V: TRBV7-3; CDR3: CASSSVPKPNTEAFF; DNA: TGTGCCAGCAGCTCGGTCCCCAAACCAAACACTGAAGCTTTCTTT